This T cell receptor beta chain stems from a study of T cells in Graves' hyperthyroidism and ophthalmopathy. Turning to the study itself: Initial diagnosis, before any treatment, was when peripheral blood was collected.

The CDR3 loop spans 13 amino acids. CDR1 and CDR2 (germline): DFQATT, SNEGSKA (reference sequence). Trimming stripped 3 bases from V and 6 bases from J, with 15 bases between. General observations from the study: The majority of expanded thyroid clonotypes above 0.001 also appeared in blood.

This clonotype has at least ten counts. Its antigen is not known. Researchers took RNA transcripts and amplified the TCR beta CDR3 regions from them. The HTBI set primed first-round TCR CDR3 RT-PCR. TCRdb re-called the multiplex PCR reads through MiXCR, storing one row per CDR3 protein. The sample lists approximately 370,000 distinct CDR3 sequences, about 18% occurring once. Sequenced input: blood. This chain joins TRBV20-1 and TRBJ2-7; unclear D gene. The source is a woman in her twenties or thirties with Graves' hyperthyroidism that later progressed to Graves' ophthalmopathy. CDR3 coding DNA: TGCAGTGCTAGGCCCCTGGATCGCGGCGAGCAGTACTTC. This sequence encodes CSARPLDRGEQYF.